This TCR beta chain was observed in a study of T cells in Graves' hyperthyroidism and ophthalmopathy. The study's findings and limits: In simple terms, a model built on 13 V-J features told ophthalmopathy apart from stable hyperthyroidism.

The ends were cut back, 4 bases at V and 3 bases at J, with 15 bases in the middle. CDR3 size: 16 residues. Germline CDR1 reads SEHNR; CDR2 reads FQNEAQ (reference sequence). TCR beta CDR3 regions were amplified from RNA. Initially, a first-round RT-PCR of the TCR CDR3 employed the HTBI primer set. Via MiXCR, TCRdb re-called the multiplex PCR reads, giving one row per CDR3 protein. The data hold 500,000 to 800,000 distinct CDR3 sequences, with less than 45% observed a single time. On this clonotype: Its antigen is still unknown.

The sequence derives from an adult man with Graves' disease, either hyperthyroidism or ophthalmopathy (not recorded which). The sequenced material came from peripheral blood or thyroid tissue (not recorded which). The chain uses TRBV7-9 and TRBJ1-4; tentative D call: TRBD1 (6 bases). The CDR3 loop reads CASSSLTGGPNEKLFF. The CDR3 nucleotides are TGTGCCAGCAGCTCACTAACCGGGGGCCCTAATGAAAAACTGTTTTTT.